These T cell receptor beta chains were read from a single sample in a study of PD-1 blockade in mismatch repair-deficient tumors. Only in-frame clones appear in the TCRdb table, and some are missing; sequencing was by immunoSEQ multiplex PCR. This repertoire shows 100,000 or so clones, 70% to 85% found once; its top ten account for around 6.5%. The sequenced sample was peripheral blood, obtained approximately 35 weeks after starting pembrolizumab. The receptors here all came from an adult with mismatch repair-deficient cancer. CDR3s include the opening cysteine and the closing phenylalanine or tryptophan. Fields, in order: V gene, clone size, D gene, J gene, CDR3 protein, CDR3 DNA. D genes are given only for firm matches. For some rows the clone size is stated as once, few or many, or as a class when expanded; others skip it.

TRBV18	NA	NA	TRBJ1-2	CASSPTGPGDGYTF	TGTGCCAGCTCACCAACGGGGCCCGGCGATGGCTACACCTTC
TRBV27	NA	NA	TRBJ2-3	CASSLFSGLGGTDTQYF	TGTGCCAGCAGTTTATTTAGCGGACTCGGGGGCACAGATACGCAGTATTTT
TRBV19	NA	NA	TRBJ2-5	CASSMGQQVRGVETQYF	TGTGCCAGTAGTATGGGACAACAGGTACGGGGAGTAGAGACCCAGTACTTC
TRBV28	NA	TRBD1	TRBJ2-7	CASSETGDLFGQYF	TGTGCCAGCAGCGAGACAGGGGACCTTTTTGGGCAGTACTTC
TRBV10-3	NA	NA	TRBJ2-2	CAIKGGSGTGELFF	TGTGCCATCAAGGGGGGAAGCGGCACCGGGGAGCTGTTTTTT
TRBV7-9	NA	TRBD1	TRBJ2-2	CASSEDRDAGELFF	TGTGCCAGCAGCGAAGACAGGGATGCCGGGGAGCTGTTTTTT
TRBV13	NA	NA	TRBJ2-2	CASSFDTGELFF	TGTGCCAGCAGTTTCGACACCGGGGAGCTGTTTTTT
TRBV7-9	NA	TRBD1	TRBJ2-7	CASSNRDSYEQYF	TGTGCCAGCAGCAACCGGGACAGCTACGAGCAGTACTTC
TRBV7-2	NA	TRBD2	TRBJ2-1	CASRRLAGGTNEQFF	TGTGCCAGCAGGCGACTAGCGGGAGGAACCAATGAGCAGTTCTTC
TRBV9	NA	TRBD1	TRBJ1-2	CASSVEGDRGSYGYTF	TGTGCCAGCAGCGTAGAGGGGGACAGGGGGAGTTATGGCTACACCTTC
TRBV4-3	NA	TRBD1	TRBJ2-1	CASSQEQGADEQFF	TGCGCCAGCAGCCAAGAGCAGGGGGCGGATGAGCAGTTCTTC
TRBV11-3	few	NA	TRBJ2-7	CASSLQGTYEQYF	TGTGCCAGCAGCTTACAGGGGACCTACGAGCAGTACTTC
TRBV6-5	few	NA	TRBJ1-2	CASRRSGTPYGYTF	TGTGCCAGCAGGCGATCCGGGACACCGTATGGCTACACCTTC
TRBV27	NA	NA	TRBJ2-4	CASSLSRQKQNIQYF	TGTGCCAGCAGTTTATCAAGACAGAAACAAAACATTCAGTACTTC
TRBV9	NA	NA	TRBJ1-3	CASSTYGISGNTIYF	TGTGCCAGCAGCACATACGGGATCTCTGGAAACACCATATATTTT